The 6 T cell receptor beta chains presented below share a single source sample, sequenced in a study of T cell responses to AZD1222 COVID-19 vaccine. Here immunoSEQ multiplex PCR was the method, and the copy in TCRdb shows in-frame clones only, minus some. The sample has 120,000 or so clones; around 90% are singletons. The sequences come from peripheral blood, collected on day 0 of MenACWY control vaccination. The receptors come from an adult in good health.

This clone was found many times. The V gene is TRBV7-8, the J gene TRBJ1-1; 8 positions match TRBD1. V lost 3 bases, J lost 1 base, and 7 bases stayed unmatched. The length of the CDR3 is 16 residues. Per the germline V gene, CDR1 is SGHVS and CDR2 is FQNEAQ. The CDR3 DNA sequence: TGTGCCAGCAGCTTCCTTGATGGACAGGGGAACACTGAAGCTTTCTTT. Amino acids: CASSFLDGQGNTEAFF. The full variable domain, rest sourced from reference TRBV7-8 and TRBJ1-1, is GAGVSQSPRYKVAKRGQDVALRCDPISGHVSLFWYQQALGQGPEFLTYFQNEAQLDKSGLPSDRFFAERPEGSVSTLKIQRTQQEDSAVYLCASSFLDGQGNTEAFFGQGTRLTVV.

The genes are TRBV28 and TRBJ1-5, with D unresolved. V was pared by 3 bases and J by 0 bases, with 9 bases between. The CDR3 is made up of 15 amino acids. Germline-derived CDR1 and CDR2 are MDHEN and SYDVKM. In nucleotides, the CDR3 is TGTGCCAGCAGTTTCGTCGAGTATAGCAATCAGCCCCAGCATTTT. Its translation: CASSFVEYSNQPQHF.

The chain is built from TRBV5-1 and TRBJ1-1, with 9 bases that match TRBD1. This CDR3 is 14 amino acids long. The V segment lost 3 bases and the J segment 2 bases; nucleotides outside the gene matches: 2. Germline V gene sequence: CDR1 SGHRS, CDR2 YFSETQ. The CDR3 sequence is CASSWGQGNTEAFF. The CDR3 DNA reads TGCGCCAGCAGCTGGGGACAGGGTAACACTGAAGCTTTCTTT.

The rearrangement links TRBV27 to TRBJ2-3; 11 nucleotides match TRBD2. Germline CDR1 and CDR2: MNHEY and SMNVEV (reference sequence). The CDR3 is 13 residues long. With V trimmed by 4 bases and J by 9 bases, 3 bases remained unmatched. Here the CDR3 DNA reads TGTGCCAGCAGTTGGGGGACTAGCGGAACGCAGTATTTT. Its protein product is CASSWGTSGTQYF.

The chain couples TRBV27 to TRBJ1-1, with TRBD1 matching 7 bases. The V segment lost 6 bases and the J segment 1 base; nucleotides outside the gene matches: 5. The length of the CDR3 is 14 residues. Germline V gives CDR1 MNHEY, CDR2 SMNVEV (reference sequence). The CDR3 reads CASRAGGPNTEAFF. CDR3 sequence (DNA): TGTGCCAGCAGGGCAGGGGGGCCGAACACTGAAGCTTTCTTT.

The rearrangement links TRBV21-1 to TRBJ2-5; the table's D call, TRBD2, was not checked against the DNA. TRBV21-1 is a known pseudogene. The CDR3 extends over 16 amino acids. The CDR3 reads CASSYTAGTLQETQYF. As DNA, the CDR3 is TGTGCCAGCAGCTATACGGCAGGGACTTTGCAAGAGACCCAGTACTTC.